The 27 T cell receptor beta chains below come from one sample, sequenced in a study of blood T cell repertoires in COVID-19 (dated by TCRdb to the early 2020s). Libraries were made using the immunoSEQ multiplex PCR assay. Sourced from immuneACCESS, this table was stored by TCRdb with only in-frame sequences that have V and J called. A share of the clones is absent; for the studies checked, an unresolved V gene accounts for under half, and the remainder has no known explanation. The sample table holds about 140,000 clones, of which under 85% were seen once. 1.5% to 2% of the sample is in the top ten clones. The sample comprised PBMCs or T cells enriched from blood (not recorded which). These receptors all stem from a woman aged 18-29 years who had been exposed to COVID-19.

The chain employs TRBV30 and TRBJ2-5, with TRBD2 matching 7 bases. This CDR3 contains 15 residues. Germline CDR1 reads GTSNPN; CDR2 reads SVGIG (reference sequence). Unmatched junction bases numbered 16, after V lost 2 bases and J lost 10 bases. CDR3 amino acids: CAWSYVASGLGDQYF. For the CDR3, the DNA is TGTGCCTGGAGTTATGTGGCTAGCGGCCTTGGGGACCAGTACTTC.

This chain links TRBV27 with TRBJ1-2; D not resolved. V was clipped by 5 bases and J by 8 bases, with 12 bases between them. CDR3 length: 12 amino acids. Germline lookup yields CDR1 MNHEY and CDR2 SMNVEV (reference sequence). CDR3 coding DNA: TGTGCCAGCAGTCCCCAAGGAGCAGGCTACACCTTC. It specifies CASSPQGAGYTF.

In its sample, this clone was seen many times. The chain couples TRBV20-1 to TRBJ2-1, with 10 bases matching TRBD2. This CDR3 contains 15 residues. V was clipped by 3 bases and J by 6 bases; unmatched bases: 8. The germline V gene encodes CDR1 DFQATT and CDR2 SNEGSKA (reference sequence). The CDR3 DNA reads TGCAGTGCTAGTTGGCTAGCGGGAGTTACCAATGAGCAGTTCTTC. It is translated as CSASWLAGVTNEQFF.

Concerning this clone: In the same sample, other DNA sequences code for this CDR3. The V and J genes are TRBV28 and TRBJ1-5, with D tentatively TRBD1 (5 bases). The CDR3 is made up of 14 amino acids. CDR1 is MDHEN, CDR2 SYDVKM, per germline. V gave up 5 bases and J gave up 0 bases, with 8 bases separating them. DNA of the CDR3: TGTGCCAGCAGTCCGGGGGGTAGCAATCAGCCCCAGCATTTT. This encodes CASSPGGSNQPQHF.

V and J are TRBV19 and TRBJ1-1, with TRBD1 matching 8 bases. CDR1 is LNHDA and CDR2 is SQIVND in the germline V gene (reference sequence). Trimming removed 9 bases from V and 6 bases from J; junction bases left unmatched: 6. This CDR3 is 12 amino acids long. This chain's CDR3 is CASGQGAAEAFF. CDR3 in DNA: TGTGCCAGCGGCCAGGGGGCCGCTGAAGCTTTCTTT.

V gene TRBV28 combines with J gene TRBJ1-1; D call uncertain. This CDR3 is built from 14 residues. Per germline, CDR1 MDHEN and CDR2 SYDVKM. V was shortened by 2 bases and J by 3 bases, with 10 bases between the two germline ends. The CDR3 DNA is TGTGCCAGCAGTTTACCGCAGGACTACACTGAAGCTTTCTTT. Encoded protein: CASSLPQDYTEAFF.

The rearrangement uses TRBV19 and TRBJ1-5; 10 nucleotides line up with TRBD1. This CDR3 spans 13 amino acids. Germline assignment: CDR1 LNHDA and CDR2 SQIVND (reference sequence). V lost 9 bases to trimming and J lost 6 bases; unmatched junction nucleotides: 5. CDR3 DNA: TGTGCCAGCCACGACAGGGGGCCTCAGCCCCAGCATTTT. The encoded protein is CASHDRGPQPQHF.

This clone counts as medium-sized. The V call is TRBV3-1 (or the pseudogene TRBV3-2), the J call TRBJ1-1; D possibly corresponds to TRBD1 (6 bases). Germline V gene data show CDR1 as LGHDT and CDR2 as YNNKEL (reference sequence). The V end lost 4 bases, the J end lost 8 bases, and 11 bases lay between the germline ends. The CDR3 extends over 12 amino acids. CDR3 sequence reads: CASSLTGSEAFF. DNA of the CDR3: TGTGCCAGCAGCCTCACAGGGTCCGAAGCTTTCTTT.

V and J are TRBV19 and TRBJ1-5; a possible D gene is TRBD1 (5 bases). The V end was cut by 6 bases, the J end by 4 bases, with 10 bases between. Germline CDR1 LNHDA, CDR2 SQIVND (reference sequence). The CDR3 covers 13 residues. The CDR3 region is CASSRQGNQPQHF. DNA for the CDR3: TGTGCCAGTAGCCGCCAGGGAAATCAGCCCCAGCATTTT. Full variable domain (remainder filled in from reference TRBV19 and TRBJ1-5): DGGITQSPKYLFRKEGQNVTLSCEQNLNHDAMYWYRQDPGQGLRLIYYSQIVNDFQKGDIAEGYSVSREKKESFPLTVTSAQKNPTAFYLCASSRQGNQPQHFGDGTRLSIL.

The chain is built from TRBV19 and TRBJ2-7; a weak D match, TRBD1 (7 bases). V lost 5 bases and J 0 bases, leaving 14 bases between the germline ends. Germline V gene sequence: CDR1 LNHDA, CDR2 SQIVND (reference sequence). This CDR3 has 15 residues. DNA for the CDR3: TGTGCCAGTAGTCCCAGGGGGGAGAGCTCCTACGAGCAGTACTTC. It is translated as CASSPRGESSYEQYF.

Only a few counts were recorded for this clone. This sequence joins TRBV10-1 and TRBJ2-7, with unresolved D. The length of the CDR3 is 14 residues. Trimming cost V 9 bases and J 1 base, with 16 bases left between them. CDR1 WNHNN and CDR2 SYGVQD come from the germline V gene (reference sequence). The CDR3 nucleotides read TGCGCCAGTTCTCCGGTATCCGGGTCCTACGAGCAGTACTTC. This translates into CASSPVSGSYEQYF.

The V gene is TRBV7-2, the J gene TRBJ2-5; TRBD2 is a possible D gene (6 bases). V was clipped by 2 bases and J by 5 bases, with 18 bases between them. The CDR3 extends over 16 amino acids. Germline values: CDR1 SGHTA, CDR2 FQGNSA. CDR3 sequence: CASSLSTTSRSETQYF. The DNA for the CDR3 is TGTGCCAGCAGCTTATCGACGACTAGTAGGTCGGAGACCCAGTACTTC.

In the case of this clone: Its ends do not fully match the called genes, so a read error is possible. The rearrangement joins TRBV5-1 to TRBJ2-3, with 7 bases fitting TRBD2. The CDR3 spans 12 residues. Looked up from germline, CDR1 is SGHRS and CDR2 is YFSETQ. This CDR3 reads CASRLEGGTQYF. In DNA form, the CDR3 reads TGCGCCAGCAGATTGGAGGGAGGGACGCAGTATTTT.

The V call is TRBV29-1, the J call TRBJ2-3, with D perhaps matching TRBD2 (5 bases). This CDR3 is 13 amino acids long. The germline V gene encodes CDR1 SQVTM and CDR2 ANQGSEA. With 6 bases removed from V and 1 base from J, the gap between germline ends came to 11 bases. The chain's CDR3 is CSVPSGGTDTQYF. CDR3 DNA: TGCAGCGTGCCAAGCGGAGGCACAGATACGCAGTATTTT.

This chain uses TRBV30 with TRBJ1-5, with D perhaps TRBD1 (6 bases). The CDR3 length is 15 residues. The germline V and J ends were trimmed by 5 bases and 9 bases, with 23 bases remaining between them. The V gene's germline CDR1 is GTSNPN and CDR2 SVGIG (reference sequence). CDR3 DNA sequence: TGTGCCTGGGCTAGAGGCTTAGGGGGACGTGGGCCCCAGCATTTT. This codes for CAWARGLGGRGPQHF.

This rearrangement joins TRBV7-9 to TRBJ1-6, with 7 bases identical to TRBD1. V lost 5 bases and J lost 8; bases outside the gene matches: 6. CDR3 length: 14 residues. The germline V gene encodes CDR1 SEHNR and CDR2 FQNEAQ (reference sequence). Written as DNA, the CDR3 is TGTGCCAGCAGCATGGGACAGTTACATTCACCCCTCCACTTT. It yields the protein CASSMGQLHSPLHF.

This chain joins TRBV28 and TRBJ1-6; 9 nucleotides align to TRBD1. The ends lost 5 bases at V and 9 bases at J; junction bases unmatched: 8. CDR1 is MDHEN, CDR2 SYDVKM, per germline. The CDR3 covers 15 residues. The CDR3 DNA follows: TGTGCCAGCAGTGCTTCCGGGACAGGGCTTTCACCCCTCCACTTT. Its translation: CASSASGTGLSPLHF.

The rearrangement links TRBV4-1 to TRBJ2-1, with 8 bases aligning to TRBD1. Germline CDR1 MGHRA, CDR2 YSYEKL. Trimming removed 2 bases from V and 9 bases from J; junction bases left unmatched: 12. The CDR3 is made up of 16 amino acids. This chain's CDR3 is CASSQPKNDRGSEQFF. The CDR3 DNA follows: TGCGCCAGCAGCCAACCAAAAAACGACAGGGGAAGTGAGCAGTTCTTC.

The CDR3 loop is CASSSPRLRRGYTF. The CDR3 coding sequence is TGTGCCAGCAGTAGTCCTCGGCTAAGGAGGGGCTACACCTTC. V is TRBV6-4 and J is TRBJ1-2; D remains ambiguous. This CDR3 comprises 14 residues. The ends were cut back, 5 bases at V and 8 bases at J, with 18 bases in the middle. Germline CDR1 is MRHNA and CDR2 is SNTAGT.

The J gene is TRBJ2-4, the V gene TRBV19; 8 bases match TRBD2. After removal of 6 bases from V and 13 bases from J, the junction contained 5 bases not matched to a gene. Germline loops: CDR1 LNHDA, CDR2 SQIVND (reference sequence). The CDR3 runs 11 residues. CDR3 amino acids: CASSPGLEQYF. DNA of the CDR3: TGTGCCAGTAGCCCGGGACTAGAGCAGTACTTC.

The chain is built from TRBV4-3 and TRBJ1-5, with D uncertain. This CDR3 region has 13 residues. The V gene lost 0 bases and the J gene lost 7 bases, with 7 bases spanning the gap. Germline values: CDR1 LGHNA, CDR2 YSLEER. In DNA form, the CDR3 reads TGCGCCAGCAGCCAAGATCCCAGACAGCCCCAGCATTTT. Protein sequence: CASSQDPRQPQHF.

The V gene is TRBV30, the J gene TRBJ1-1; D possibly corresponds to TRBD1 (5 bases). The CDR3 length is 14 residues. Trimming left V 3 bases short and J 1 base short, with 12 bases between. Germline values: CDR1 GTSNPN, CDR2 SVGIG (reference sequence). CDR3 sequence: CAWSGRVWNTEAFF. The CDR3 region has the DNA TGTGCCTGGAGCGGCAGGGTTTGGAACACTGAAGCTTTCTTT.

The chain joins TRBV10-1 to TRBJ2-3; D remains ambiguous. The germline gives CDR1 WNHNN, CDR2 SYGVQD (reference sequence). There are 14 residues in the CDR3. Trimming took off 4 bases at V and 0 bases at J, with 8 bases between the two ends. CDR3 sequence reads: CASSGGSSTDTQYF. The CDR3 bases are TGCGCCAGCAGTGGCGGCAGTAGCACAGATACGCAGTATTTT.

The chain carries TRBV20-1 and TRBJ2-7, with 10 bases identical to TRBD2. There are 15 residues in the CDR3. V lost 3 bases, J lost 3 bases, and 8 bases stayed unmatched. Germline-derived CDR1 and CDR2 are DFQATT and SNEGSKA (reference sequence). The CDR3 region has the DNA TGCAGTGCTAGTCCCGGGACTAGCGCCTACTACGAGCAGTACTTC. This codes for CSASPGTSAYYEQYF.

The CDR3 sequence is CASGPEEGAYTGELFF. The CDR3 DNA is TGTGCTAGTGGCCCGGAGGAAGGAGCTTACACCGGGGAGCTGTTTTTT. The chain has TRBV12-5 and TRBJ2-2, with D perhaps TRBD2 (5 bases). The V gene's germline CDR1 is LGHNT and CDR2 FRNRAP. V shed 6 bases and J shed 3 bases, with 17 bases lying between them. The CDR3 has 16 amino acids. The whole variable domain, remainder taken from reference TRBV12-5 and TRBJ2-2, is DARVTQTPRHKVTEMGQEVTMRCQPILGHNTVFWYRQTMMQGLELLAYFRNRAPLDDSGMPKDRFSAEMPDATLATLKIQPSEPRDSAVYFCASGPEEGAYTGELFFGEGSRLTVL.

This chain uses TRBV5-1 with TRBJ2-5, with TRBD2 matching 10 bases. Trimming at V came to 4 bases and at J to 3 bases, leaving 9 bases not matched to a gene. Germline assignment: CDR1 SGHRS and CDR2 YFSETQ. The CDR3 is made up of 16 amino acids. The CDR3 DNA follows: TGCGCCAGCAGCCCCCCTCAAGCGGGAGGGAAAGAGACCCAGTACTTC. Amino acids: CASSPPQAGGKETQYF.

The CDR3 nucleotides are TGTGCCAGCAGTTTATCTTATGGCAATCAGCCCCAGCATTTT. Its translation is CASSLSYGNQPQHF. The chain couples TRBV28 to TRBJ1-5; D is uncertain. Germline loops: CDR1 MDHEN, CDR2 SYDVKM. The CDR3 covers 14 residues. V lost 1 base and J lost 2, with 6 bases in between.